These 15 T cell receptor beta chains were all obtained from the same sample, sequenced in a study of T cell repertoires in ileal Crohn's disease. Here immunoSEQ multiplex PCR was the method, and the copy in TCRdb shows in-frame clones only, minus some. The sample holds 12,000 to 15,000 clones, about 90% seen once. Sequencing was done on a sample of ileal tissue. Receptor source: an adult with Crohn's disease.

The V call is TRBV6-5, the J call TRBJ1-1, with unresolved D. Germline CDR1 MNHEY, CDR2 SVGAGI. V was shortened by 6 bases and J by 2 bases, with 4 bases between the two germline ends. The CDR3 is 11 residues long. The CDR3 is CASRGNTEAFF. CDR3 sequence (DNA): TGTGCCAGCAGGGGCAACACTGAAGCTTTCTTT.

This chain links TRBV5-1 with TRBJ2-3, with D unresolved. The CDR3 sequence is 18 residues long. The germline V gene encodes CDR1 SGHRS and CDR2 YFSETQ. V dropped 0 bases and J dropped 0 bases, with 17 bases sitting between them. The CDR3 bases are TGCGCCAGCAGCTTGGGTTGGGCAGACGACCCTAGCACAGATACGCAGTATTTT. Protein sequence: CASSLGWADDPSTDTQYF.

This clone was seen a single time. The chain combines TRBV27 with TRBJ1-5; TRBD1 agrees at 10 bases. CDR1 is MNHEY, CDR2 SMNVEV, per germline (reference sequence). The CDR3 contains 16 residues. Trimming at V came to 5 bases and at J to 2 bases, leaving 6 bases not matched to a gene. For the CDR3, the DNA is TGTGCCAGCAGTCCCGGGACAGGGGTTGGCAATCAGCCCCAGCATTTT. Translation: CASSPGTGVGNQPQHF.

The chain uses TRBV27 and TRBJ2-7; 8 bases line up with TRBD1. With V trimmed by 6 bases and J by 5 bases, 12 bases remained unmatched. The length of the CDR3 is 15 residues. CDR1 and CDR2 from the germline V gene are MNHEY and SMNVEV (reference sequence). The CDR3 loop reads CASSALGQGYHEQYF. The CDR3 DNA reads as TGTGCCAGCAGCGCACTAGGACAGGGTTACCACGAGCAGTACTTC.

The chain joins TRBV15 to TRBJ2-3, with 10 bases lining up with TRBD2. The CDR3 consists of 17 residues. V shed 0 bases, J shed 3 bases, and the junction held 6 bases outside the gene matches. The germline gives CDR1 LNHNV, CDR2 YYDKDF (reference sequence). In DNA form, the CDR3 reads TGTGCCACCAGCAGAGATCTTGCTAGCGGGGGTACAGATACGCAGTATTTT. This translates into CATSRDLASGGTDTQYF. The full variable domain, with the rest looked up from reference TRBV15 and TRBJ2-3, is DAMVIQNPRYQVTQFGKPVTLSCSQTLNHNVMYWYQQKSSQAPKLLFHYYDKDFNNEADTPDNFQSRRPNTSFCFLDIRSPGLGDTAMYLCATSRDLASGGTDTQYFGPGTRLTVL.

The chain joins TRBV5-1 to TRBJ1-2; D is unclear. The ends were cut back, 6 bases at V and 4 bases at J, with 13 bases in the middle. The CDR3 extends over 13 amino acids. Looked up from germline, CDR1 is SGHRS and CDR2 is YFSETQ. CDR3 nucleotide sequence: TGCGCCAGCACCCCCGACGGAGTCTATGGCTACACCTTC. Translation gives CASTPDGVYGYTF. The full variable domain, completed using reference TRBV5-1 and TRBJ1-2, is KAGVTQTPRYLIKTRGQQVTLSCSPISGHRSVSWYQQTPGQGLQFLFEYFSETQRNKGNFPGRFSGRQFSNSRSEMNVSTLELGDSALYLCASTPDGVYGYTFGSGTRLTVV.

The rearrangement joins TRBV5-6 to TRBJ1-1; maybe TRBD1 (5 bases). The CDR3 covers 13 residues. CDR1 and CDR2 from the germline V gene are SGHDT and YYEEEE. Between the trimmed V and J ends, which lost 4 bases and 3 bases, there was a span of 10 bases. The CDR3 region has the DNA TGTGCCAGCAGCCTGGGGCATGACACTGAAGCTTTCTTT. Its translation is CASSLGHDTEAFF.

CDR3 nucleotides: TGTGCCAGCAGCTTGAATAGCTTTGGTGAGCAGTTCTTC. Its protein product is CASSLNSFGEQFF. V and J are TRBV5-6 and TRBJ2-1; no reliable D call. Germline V gene sequence: CDR1 SGHDT, CDR2 YYEEEE. V was shortened by 1 base and J by 9 bases, with 11 bases between the two germline ends. There are 13 residues in the CDR3.

This clone has more than one count but fewer than ten. The chain carries TRBV6-5 and TRBJ1-5; D unclear. V lost 5 bases and J lost 3, with 8 bases in between. The CDR3 spans 13 residues. The germline gives CDR1 MNHEY, CDR2 SVGAGI. The CDR3 protein is CASSEQLNQPQHF. In DNA form, the CDR3 reads TGTGCCAGCAGTGAACAGCTCAATCAGCCCCAGCATTTT.

The rearrangement links TRBV27 to TRBJ1-2; 7 bases map to TRBD1. The CDR3 consists of 12 residues. In germline, CDR1 is MNHEY, CDR2 SMNVEV (reference sequence). Trimming removed 9 bases from V and 7 bases from J; junction bases left unmatched: 8. CDR3 nucleotides: TGTGCCAGTCGACAGGGAATGACTGGCTACACCTTC. Protein sequence: CASRQGMTGYTF.

DNA for the CDR3: TGTGCCAGCTTAAAATTGGACGGGGGGGAACTGAATGAGCAGTTCTTC. Translated: CASLKLDGGELNEQFF. The V gene is TRBV11-2, the J gene TRBJ2-1; 8 bases line up with TRBD2. The CDR3 totals 16 residues. Germline CDR1 SGHAT, CDR2 FQNNGV. V shed 8 bases and J 7 bases; nucleotides not matched to a gene: 16.

V and J are TRBV11-2 and TRBJ2-7; 9 nucleotides match TRBD1. The CDR3 totals 15 residues. The trim removed 5 bases at V and 2 bases at J, leaving 7 bases unmatched. Germline CDR1 and CDR2: SGHAT and FQNNGV. The CDR3: CASSPDRGPTYEQYF. CDR3 coding DNA: TGTGCCAGCAGCCCGGACAGGGGCCCCACCTACGAGCAGTACTTC.

V and J are TRBV6-5 and TRBJ2-7; tentatively, D is TRBD1 (5 bases). This CDR3 comprises 15 residues. Germline CDR1 MNHEY, CDR2 SVGAGI. V lost 2 bases and J lost 1, with 12 bases in between. The CDR3 sequence: CASSYGMGRSYEQYF. The CDR3, as DNA: TGTGCCAGCAGTTACGGTATGGGGCGTTCCTACGAGCAGTACTTC.

This clone was observed once. The CDR3 DNA reads as TGTGCCAGTAGTATAGATCGACAGGGAGTGAGAAACACCATATATTTT. Protein: CASSIDRQGVRNTIYF. The V and J genes are TRBV19 and TRBJ1-3; 7 bases match TRBD1. The CDR3 contains 16 residues. Trimming removed 0 bases from V and 5 bases from J; junction bases left unmatched: 7. Germline loops: CDR1 LNHDA, CDR2 SQIVND (reference sequence).

As regards this clone: One end of the junction does not line up with germline, which may come from a read error. Different DNA sequences within this sample yield the same CDR3. The chain carries TRBV30 and TRBJ1-1; 7 positions match TRBD1. Per germline, CDR1 GTSNPN and CDR2 SVGIG (reference sequence). The CDR3 spans 13 residues. The CDR3 DNA is TGTGCCTGGAGTCGGGACAGCCACACTGAGGCTTTCTTT. Encoded protein: CAWSRDSHTEAFF.